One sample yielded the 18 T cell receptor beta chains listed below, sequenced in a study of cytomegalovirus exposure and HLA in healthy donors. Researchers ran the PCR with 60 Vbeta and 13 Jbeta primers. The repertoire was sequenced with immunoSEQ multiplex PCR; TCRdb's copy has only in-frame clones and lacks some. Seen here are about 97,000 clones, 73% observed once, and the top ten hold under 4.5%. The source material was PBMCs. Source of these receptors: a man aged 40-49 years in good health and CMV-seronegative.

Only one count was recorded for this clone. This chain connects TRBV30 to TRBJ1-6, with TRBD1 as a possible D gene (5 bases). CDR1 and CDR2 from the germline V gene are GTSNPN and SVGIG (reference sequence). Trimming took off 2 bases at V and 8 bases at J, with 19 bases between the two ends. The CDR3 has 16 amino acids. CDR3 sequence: CAWSISGGAWDSPLHF. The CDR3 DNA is TGTGCCTGGAGTATCTCGGGAGGGGCTTGGGATTCACCCCTCCACTTT.

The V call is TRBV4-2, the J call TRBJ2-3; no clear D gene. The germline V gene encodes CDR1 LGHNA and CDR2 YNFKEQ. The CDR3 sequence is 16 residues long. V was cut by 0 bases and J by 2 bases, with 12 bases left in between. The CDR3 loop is CASSQDWAKFTDTQYF. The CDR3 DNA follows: TGTGCCAGCAGCCAAGATTGGGCTAAATTCACAGATACGCAGTATTTT.

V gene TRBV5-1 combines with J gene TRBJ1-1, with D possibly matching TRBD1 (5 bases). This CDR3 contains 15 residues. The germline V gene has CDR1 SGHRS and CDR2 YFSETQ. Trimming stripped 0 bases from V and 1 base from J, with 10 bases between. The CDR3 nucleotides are TGCGCCAGCAGCTTGGACGGGGGTCAGAACACTGAAGCTTTCTTT. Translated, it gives CASSLDGGQNTEAFF. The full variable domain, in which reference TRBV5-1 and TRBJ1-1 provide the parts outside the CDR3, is KAGVTQTPRYLIKTRGQQVTLSCSPISGHRSVSWYQQTPGQGLQFLFEYFSETQRNKGNFPGRFSGRQFSNSRSEMNVSTLELGDSALYLCASSLDGGQNTEAFFGQGTRLTVV.

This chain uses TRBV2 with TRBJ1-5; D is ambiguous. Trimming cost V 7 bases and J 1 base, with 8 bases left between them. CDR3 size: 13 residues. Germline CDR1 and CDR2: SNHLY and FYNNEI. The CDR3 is CASKRESNQPQHF. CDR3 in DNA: TGTGCCAGCAAACGGGAAAGCAATCAGCCCCAGCATTTT.

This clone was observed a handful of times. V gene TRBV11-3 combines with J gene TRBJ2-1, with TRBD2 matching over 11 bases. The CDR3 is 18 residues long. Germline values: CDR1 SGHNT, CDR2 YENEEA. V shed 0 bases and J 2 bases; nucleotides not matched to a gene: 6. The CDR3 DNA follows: TGTGCCAGCAGCTTAGACTTTAGCGGGGGGGCCCCCTACAATGAGCAGTTCTTC. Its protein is CASSLDFSGGAPYNEQFF.

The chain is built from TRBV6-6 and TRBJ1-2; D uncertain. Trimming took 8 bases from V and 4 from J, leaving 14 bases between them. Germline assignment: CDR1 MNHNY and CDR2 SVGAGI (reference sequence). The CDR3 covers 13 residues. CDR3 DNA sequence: TGTGCCAGCGTGCGAACCTCCGGCTATGGCTACACCTTC. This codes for CASVRTSGYGYTF.

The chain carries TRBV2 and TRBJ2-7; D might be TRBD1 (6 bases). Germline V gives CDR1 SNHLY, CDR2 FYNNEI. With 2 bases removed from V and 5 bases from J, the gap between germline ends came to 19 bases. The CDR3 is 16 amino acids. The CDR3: CASSEKQGPSNDEQYF. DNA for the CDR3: TGTGCCAGCAGTGAAAAGCAGGGGCCGAGCAATGACGAGCAGTACTTC.

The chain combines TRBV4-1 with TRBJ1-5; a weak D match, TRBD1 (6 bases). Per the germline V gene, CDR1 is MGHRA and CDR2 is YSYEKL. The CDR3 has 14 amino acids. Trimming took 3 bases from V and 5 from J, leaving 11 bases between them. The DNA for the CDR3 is TGCGCCAGCAGCCAGCAACAGGGATATCAGCCCCAGCATTTT. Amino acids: CASSQQQGYQPQHF.

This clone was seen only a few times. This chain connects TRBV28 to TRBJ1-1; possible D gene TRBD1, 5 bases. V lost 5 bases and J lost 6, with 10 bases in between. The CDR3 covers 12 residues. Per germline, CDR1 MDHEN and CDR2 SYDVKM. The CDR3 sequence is CASSRGHPEAFF. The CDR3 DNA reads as TGTGCCAGCAGTCGTGGACACCCTGAAGCTTTCTTT.

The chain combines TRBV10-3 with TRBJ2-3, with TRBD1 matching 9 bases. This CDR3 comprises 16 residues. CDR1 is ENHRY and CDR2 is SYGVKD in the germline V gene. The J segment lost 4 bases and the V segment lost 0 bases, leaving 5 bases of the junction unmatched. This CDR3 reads CAISESGGQGADTQYF. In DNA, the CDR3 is TGTGCCATCAGTGAGTCTGGGGGACAGGGCGCAGATACGCAGTATTTT.

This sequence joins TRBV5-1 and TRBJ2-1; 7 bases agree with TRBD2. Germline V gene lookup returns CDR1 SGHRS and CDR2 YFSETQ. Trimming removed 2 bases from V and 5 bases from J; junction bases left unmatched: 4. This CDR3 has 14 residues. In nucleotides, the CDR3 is TGCGCCAGCAGCTTAGCGGGACTTCACAATGAGCAGTTCTTC. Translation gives CASSLAGLHNEQFF.

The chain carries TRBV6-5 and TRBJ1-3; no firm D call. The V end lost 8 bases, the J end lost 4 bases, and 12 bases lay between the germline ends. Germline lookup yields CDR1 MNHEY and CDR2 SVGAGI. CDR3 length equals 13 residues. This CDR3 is CASGLPGGNTIYF. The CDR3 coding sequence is TGTGCCAGCGGGTTGCCGGGGGGAAACACCATATATTTT.

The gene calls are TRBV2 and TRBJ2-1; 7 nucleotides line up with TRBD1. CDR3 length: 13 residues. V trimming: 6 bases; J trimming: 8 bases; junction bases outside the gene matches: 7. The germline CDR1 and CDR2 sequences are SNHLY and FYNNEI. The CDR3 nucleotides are TGTGCCAGCAGGACGACAGGGTTCGATGAGCAGTTCTTC. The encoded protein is CASRTTGFDEQFF.

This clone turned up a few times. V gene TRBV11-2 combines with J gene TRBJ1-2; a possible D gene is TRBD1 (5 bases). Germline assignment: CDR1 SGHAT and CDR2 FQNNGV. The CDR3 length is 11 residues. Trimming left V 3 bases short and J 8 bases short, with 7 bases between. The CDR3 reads CASSFRGGYTF. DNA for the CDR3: TGTGCCAGCAGCTTCCGGGGGGGCTACACCTTC.

CDR3 protein: CASSRNYEQYF. CDR3 sequence (DNA): TGTGCCAGCAGCCGTAACTACGAGCAGTACTTC. This chain links TRBV14 with TRBJ2-7; no firm D call. This CDR3 spans 11 amino acids. Trimming took off 4 bases at V and 3 bases at J, with 4 bases between the two ends. Germline values: CDR1 SGHDN, CDR2 FVKESK. The whole variable domain, filled in from reference TRBV14 and TRBJ2-7, reads EAGVTQFPSHSVIEKGQTVTLRCDPISGHDNLYWYRRVMGKEIKFLLHFVKESKQDESGMPNNRFLAERTGGTYSTLKVQPAELEDSGVYFCASSRNYEQYFGPGTRLTVT.

For the CDR3, the DNA is TGTGCCAGCAGCGACCGGGGAACCCTAGAGCAGTACTTC. Translation: CASSDRGTLEQYF. The chain uses TRBV11-2 and TRBJ2-7; D is possibly TRBD2 (5 bases). V was cut by 5 bases and J by 7 bases, with 15 bases left in between. The germline gives CDR1 SGHAT, CDR2 FQNNGV. The CDR3 loop spans 13 amino acids.

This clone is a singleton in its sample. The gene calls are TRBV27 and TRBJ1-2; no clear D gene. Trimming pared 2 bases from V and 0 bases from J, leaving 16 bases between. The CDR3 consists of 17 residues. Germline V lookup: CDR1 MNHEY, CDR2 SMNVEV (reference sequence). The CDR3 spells CASSLLPGRSPNYGYTF. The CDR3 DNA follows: TGTGCCAGCAGTTTACTGCCAGGCCGTAGTCCTAACTATGGCTACACCTTC.

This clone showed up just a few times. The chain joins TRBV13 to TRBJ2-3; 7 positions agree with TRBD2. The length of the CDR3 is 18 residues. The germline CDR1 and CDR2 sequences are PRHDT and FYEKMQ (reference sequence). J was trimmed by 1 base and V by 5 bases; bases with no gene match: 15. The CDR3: CASSGVGGVDLGTDTQYF. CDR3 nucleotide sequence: TGTGCCAGCAGCGGGGTTGGGGGGGTTGATTTAGGCACAGATACGCAGTATTTT.